Below, 13 T cell receptor beta chains from the same sample are listed, as sequenced in a study of blood T cell repertoires in COVID-19. Assay used: immunoSEQ multiplex PCR; TCRdb lists only in-frame clones, some missing. The table shows some 220,000 clones, with around four fifths occurring only once. The sample was peripheral blood. The receptors were gathered from a woman of 80 years or more with active or convalescent COVID-19.

This chain's CDR3 is CASSPWRAGSYEQYF. The CDR3 DNA follows: TGTGCCAGCTCACCATGGAGAGCAGGGTCCTACGAGCAGTACTTC. The chain couples TRBV18 to TRBJ2-7, with a weak D call TRBD1 (5 bases). CDR1 and CDR2 (germline): KGHSH, LQKENI. CDR3 length: 15 residues. The V end lost 2 bases, the J end lost 1 base, and 12 bases lay between the germline ends.

The V and J genes are TRBV6-5 and TRBJ1-2; D call uncertain. The CDR3 spans 14 residues. Trimming shortened V by 2 bases and J by 7 bases, and 14 bases separated the two germline ends. CDR1 MNHEY and CDR2 SVGAGI come from the germline V gene. In DNA, the CDR3 is TGTGCCAGCAGTTACGACGGCATGGCGGGTGGCTACACCTTC. It translates to CASSYDGMAGGYTF.

The genes are TRBV7-9 and TRBJ1-1, with TRBD1 identical over 11 bases. The germline CDR1 and CDR2 sequences are SEHNR and FQNEAQ (reference sequence). Trimming cost V 5 bases and J 7 bases; bases outside gene matches: 9. The CDR3 contains 15 residues. The CDR3 loop reads CASSSLGQGVSEAFF. The DNA for the CDR3 is TGTGCCAGCAGCAGTCTGGGACAGGGGGTCAGTGAAGCTTTCTTT.

This clone was detected a few times. This chain uses TRBV11-3 with TRBJ2-4, with a tentative D call TRBD2 (6 bases). CDR3 size: 14 residues. Trimming removed 4 bases from V and 7 bases from J, with 14 bases in between. Germline V gives CDR1 SGHNT, CDR2 YENEEA. This CDR3 is CASSSRGGLNIQYF. CDR3 in DNA: TGTGCCAGCAGCTCCCGTGGAGGGCTGAACATTCAGTACTTC.

This clone is a singleton in its sample. The chain couples TRBV5-1 to TRBJ2-1; TRBD1 might be the D (5 bases). Looked up from germline, CDR1 is SGHRS and CDR2 is YFSETQ. This CDR3 comprises 14 residues. The V end lost 4 bases, the J end lost 0 bases, and 8 bases lay between the germline ends. In nucleotides, the CDR3 is TGCGCCAGCAGCCCAGGGTCCTCCTACAATGAGCAGTTCTTC. Translation: CASSPGSSYNEQFF.

The chain has TRBV7-3 and TRBJ1-2, with 7 positions matching TRBD1. The CDR3 consists of 13 residues. Germline CDR1 is SGHTA and CDR2 is FQGTGA. Germline trimming cut 5 bases from V and 5 bases from J; bases unmatched to any gene: 5. CDR3: CASSRGTAYGYTF. In nucleotides, the CDR3 is TGTGCCAGCAGCCGGGGGACAGCTTATGGCTACACCTTC.

The gene calls are TRBV5-4 and TRBJ1-1, with 9 bases identical to TRBD1. V dropped 4 bases and J dropped 4; count of bases not matched to a gene: 5. Germline V gives CDR1 SGHNT, CDR2 YYREEE (reference sequence). This CDR3 is built from 14 residues. The CDR3 sequence is CASSQDRGATEAFF. CDR3 nucleotide sequence: TGTGCCAGCAGCCAGGACAGGGGAGCCACTGAAGCTTTCTTT.

The chain combines TRBV30 with TRBJ1-5; D remains unclear. V gave up 2 bases and J gave up 5 bases, with 10 bases separating them. The CDR3 loop spans 13 amino acids. CDR1 GTSNPN and CDR2 SVGIG come from the germline V gene (reference sequence). CDR3 region: CAWSSSPDQPQHF. As DNA, the CDR3 is TGTGCCTGGAGTTCTAGCCCTGATCAGCCCCAGCATTTT.

The chain carries TRBV4-3 and TRBJ2-5; 10 nucleotides agree with TRBD2. Looked up from germline, CDR1 is LGHNA and CDR2 is YSLEER. With V trimmed by 0 bases and J by 1 base, 14 bases remained unmatched. The CDR3 has 20 residues. CDR3: CASSQEASGGALALQETQYF. The CDR3, as DNA: TGCGCCAGCAGCCAAGAGGCCAGCGGGGGGGCCCTAGCTCTCCAAGAGACCCAGTACTTC.

The CDR3 bases are TGTGCCAGCAGCGGGCAAAGGGACAGATCTGGAAACACCATATATTTT. Protein sequence: CASSGQRDRSGNTIYF. The chain recombines TRBV9 with TRBJ1-3; 7 bases are shared with TRBD1. V trimming: 3 bases; J trimming: 1 base; junction bases outside the gene matches: 7. The CDR3 is made up of 16 amino acids. Germline-derived CDR1 and CDR2 are SGDLS and YYNGEE.

J is TRBJ2-7 and V is TRBV4-3; 7 bases align to TRBD2. Germline lookup yields CDR1 LGHNA and CDR2 YSLEER. Losses at the gene ends were 4 bases for V and 3 bases for J; bases not matched to a gene: 6. This CDR3 is built from 14 residues. In DNA, the CDR3 is TGCGCCAGCAGCCGCATGGGGGGGGTCTACGAGCAGTACTTC. It encodes CASSRMGGVYEQYF.

In its sample, this clone was seen once. Here the CDR3 reads CSGLQGGIQYF. The CDR3 nucleotides read TGCAGCGGGTTACAGGGGGGCATTCAGTACTTC. The chain couples TRBV29-1 to TRBJ2-4, with TRBD1 matching 8 bases. The V gene end was trimmed by 7 bases and the J gene end by 9 bases; junction bases not matched to a gene: 5. The length of the CDR3 is 11 residues. Germline CDR1 and CDR2: SQVTM and ANQGSEA.

This rearrangement joins TRBV7-8 to TRBJ1-6; 9 nucleotides align to TRBD1. Germline lookup yields CDR1 SGHVS and CDR2 FQNEAQ. CDR3 length: 15 amino acids. V shed 5 bases and J 8 bases; nucleotides not matched to a gene: 7. The CDR3 protein is CASSPSWTGDSPLHF. The DNA of the CDR3 is TGTGCCAGCAGCCCCTCCTGGACAGGGGATTCACCCCTCCACTTT.